The entry below describes one T cell receptor (beta chain). The data belong to a study of cytomegalovirus exposure and HLA in healthy donors. It was with 60 Vbeta and 13 Jbeta primers that the PCR ran. Sequencing was performed with immunoSEQ multiplex PCR; in TCRdb, only in-frame clones are kept and a portion is missing. The table lists 110,000 or so clones, approximately 69% of them singletons. This CDR3 comprises 16 residues. Trimming took 5 bases from V and 0 from J, leaving 14 bases between them. The germline CDR1 and CDR2 sequences are SGHTA and FQGNSA. The source material was PBMCs. V gene TRBV7-2 combines with J gene TRBJ1-3; D possibly corresponds to TRBD1 (6 bases). The source of this sequence is a woman aged 50 to 60 in good health and CMV-seropositive. CDR3 residues: CASSRNRASSGNTIYF. For the CDR3, the DNA is TGTGCCAGCAGCAGAAACAGGGCCAGCTCTGGAAACACCATATATTTT.